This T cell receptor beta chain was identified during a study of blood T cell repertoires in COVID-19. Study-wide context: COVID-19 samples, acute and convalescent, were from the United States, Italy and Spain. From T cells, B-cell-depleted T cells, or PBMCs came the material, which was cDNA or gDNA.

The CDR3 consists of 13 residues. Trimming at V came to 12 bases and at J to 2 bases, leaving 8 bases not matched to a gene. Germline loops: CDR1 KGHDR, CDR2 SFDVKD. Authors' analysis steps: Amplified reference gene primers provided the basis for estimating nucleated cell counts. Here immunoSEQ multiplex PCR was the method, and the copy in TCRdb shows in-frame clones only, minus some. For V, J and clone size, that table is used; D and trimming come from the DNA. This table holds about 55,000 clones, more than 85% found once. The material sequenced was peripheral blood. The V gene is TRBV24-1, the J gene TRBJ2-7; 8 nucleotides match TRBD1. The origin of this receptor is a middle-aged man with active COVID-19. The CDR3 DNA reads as TGTGCCGCGGGACAGGTCGGGACCTACGAGCAGTACTTC. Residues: CAAGQVGTYEQYF.